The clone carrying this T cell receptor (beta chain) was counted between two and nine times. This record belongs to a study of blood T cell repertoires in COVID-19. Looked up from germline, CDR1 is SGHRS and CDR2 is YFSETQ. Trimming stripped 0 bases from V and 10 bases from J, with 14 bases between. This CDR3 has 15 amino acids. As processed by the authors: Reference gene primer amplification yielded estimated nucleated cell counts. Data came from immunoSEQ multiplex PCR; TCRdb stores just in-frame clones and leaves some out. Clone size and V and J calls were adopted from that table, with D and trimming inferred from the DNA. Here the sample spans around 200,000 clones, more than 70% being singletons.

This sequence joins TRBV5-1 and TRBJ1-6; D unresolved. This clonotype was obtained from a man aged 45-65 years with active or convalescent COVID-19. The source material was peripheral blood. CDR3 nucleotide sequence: TGCGCCAGCAGCTTGGCAAAGGGTGGAGGCTCACCCCTCCACTTT. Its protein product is CASSLAKGGGSPLHF.